This T cell receptor beta chain was profiled in a study of monozygotic twins with inflammatory bowel disease (dated by TCRdb to about 2019). Describing the broader study: In total, 30 or so monozygotic twin pairs made up the full study: 19 Danish pairs, all IBD-discordant, plus nine German pairs, of which four were IBD-concordant and five were IBD-discordant. Each individual had, on average, about 151 000 unique TCRalpha sequences and 181 000 unique TCRbeta sequences available for analysis. The search for disease-associated traits relied mainly on comparing IBD patients with their genetically identical healthy co-twins within discordant pairs. What the research found in general, with its limitations: Background noise and inter-individual variability may have been introduced into the repertoires by the differing immunosuppressive treatments among patients. The results gave no support for a single strong signal or clonotype linked to IBD. Repertoire similarity did not differ between concordant and discordant twins, which could be due to limited statistical power. IBD patients had lower TCRbeta repertoire diversity, measured by the inverse Simpson index, than their healthy co-twins. Compared with healthy twins, IBD patients shared fewer clonotypes with other individuals, and the difference was most pronounced in patients with signs of disease activity. Distinction between different T cell subtypes could not be achieved in the analysis.

With regard to this clonotype: Its cognate antigen has yet to be identified.

There are 14 amino acids in the CDR3, from cysteine to phenylalanine inclusive. No coding sequence is recorded. Library generation was performed with 5' RACE. For each TCR library, approximately 3.5 ug of total RNA was used. For each sample, cDNA synthesis was carried out in eight separate reactions using SMARTScribe reverse transcriptase. Unique molecular identifiers containing a 6-nucleotide sample barcode were introduced through template switching during cDNA synthesis. Two nested PCRs of roughly 16 and 10 cycles amplified the TCRalpha and TCRbeta cDNA, and bead purification followed each PCR. Before amplification, cDNA was treated with uracil DNA-glycosylase and purified using the QIAquick PCR purification kit. The second PCR added Illumina TruSeq-compatible adapters along with sample-specific barcodes. Library quality and concentration were checked on TapeStation and Qubit, and libraries were pooled at around 5 ng each. Sequencing of the pooled libraries was done on an Illumina HiSeq2500 single-index Rapid Run using custom sequencing primers and 2 x 100 bp reads. As for the authors' bioinformatics: MiGEC version 1.2.6 was used for UMI-based consensus assembly to correct PCR and sequencing errors. MiXCR version 2.1.1 was used for V(D)J alignment, clonotype assembly and CDR3 extraction. To normalise gene usage, clonotype sharing and MAIT/NKT TCR abundance, the analysis used the top 1000, 10 000 and 20 000 clonotypes per sample. Diversity was computed as the inverse Simpson index with the vegan R package after downsampling to 27 000 UMIs. Paired Mann-Whitney U tests were applied to discordant twin pairs, and Benjamini-Hochberg correction was used for multiple testing. TCRdb reprocessed the reads and assigns one entry to each CDR3 protein sequence, leaving out DNA. The V and J calls and clone size are TCRdb's, not the authors'. The record for this sample contains 330,000 or so distinct CDR3 sequences. Of the sample, under 2.5% is held by the ten largest clones.

From each donor, an approximately 2.4 ml peripheral blood sample was drawn into PAXgene tubes and stored at -80 degrees C. Without any T cell sorting, total RNA was extracted from whole blood using the PAXgene blood miRNA kit on an automated QIAcube. Peripheral blood from monozygotic twin pairs concordant or discordant for inflammatory bowel disease was subjected to deep TCRalpha and TCRbeta repertoire profiling with unique molecular barcoding. Smoking habits were recorded for all twin pairs, with individuals classified as current, former or never smokers. The receptor was derived from a human donor with ulcerative colitis or Crohn's disease, or a healthy co-twin of an affected twin (not recorded which). The material sequenced was blood. The chain employs TRBV12-3 or TRBV12-4 and TRBJ1-4; the D call of TRBD1 rests on TCRdb alone, since no DNA is present to check it. The CDR3 in this case is CASSGTVADEKLFF.